The 19 T cell receptor beta chains given below trace back to one sample, sequenced in a study of control samples from healthy donors and cancer patients. Profiled with immunoSEQ multiplex PCR; TCRdb holds only in-frame clones, not every one. The sample includes some 90,000 clones, 91% of them seen just once. The specimen was blood. The receptors were sampled from a woman aged 25 to 45 in good health.

V and J are TRBV5-1 and TRBJ2-3; TRBD2 is a possible D gene (6 bases). Germline CDR1 SGHRS, CDR2 YFSETQ. Trimming left V 7 bases short and J 4 bases short, with 16 bases between. This CDR3 has 14 residues. DNA of the CDR3: TGCGCCAGCCTAGCGAGACTCGGTGCAGATACGCAGTATTTT. It translates to CASLARLGADTQYF.

This chain connects TRBV6-5 to TRBJ1-3, with D tentatively TRBD1 (6 bases). V shed 6 bases and J shed 4 bases, with 16 bases lying between them. The CDR3 is 15 amino acids. Germline CDR1 is MNHEY and CDR2 is SVGAGI. Written as DNA, the CDR3 is TGTGCCAGCAGGTCGGCGGGGGCAGACGGAAACACCATATATTTT. Protein sequence: CASRSAGADGNTIYF.

The chain employs TRBV9 and TRBJ1-4; TRBD1 matches at 9 bases. The V gene's germline CDR1 is SGDLS and CDR2 YYNGEE. The CDR3 is made up of 16 amino acids. The trim removed 0 bases at V and 7 bases at J, leaving 7 bases unmatched. This CDR3 is CASSVGPGQGGEKLFF. The DNA of the CDR3 is TGTGCCAGCAGCGTAGGGCCGGGACAGGGAGGTGAAAAACTGTTTTTT.

The rearrangement uses TRBV14 and TRBJ2-1; possible D gene TRBD1, 5 bases. There are 13 residues in the CDR3. V was clipped by 0 bases and J by 8 bases, with 8 bases between them. Germline values: CDR1 SGHDN, CDR2 FVKESK. Here the CDR3 DNA reads TGTGCCAGCAGCCAAGAGTCCAGGGATGAGCAGTTCTTC. It specifies CASSQESRDEQFF.

The table lists this clone with a few counts. The rearrangement joins TRBV19 to TRBJ1-2; 7 bases line up with TRBD1. The CDR3 consists of 14 residues. J lost 10 bases, V lost 1 base, and 9 bases had no gene match. Per the germline V gene, CDR1 is LNHDA and CDR2 is SQIVND (reference sequence). The CDR3 DNA reads TGTGCCAGTAGTATAGCCTTTGTGGGACAGCCCTACACCTTC. Translating gives CASSIAFVGQPYTF. Complete variable domain (other parts from reference TRBV19 and TRBJ1-2): DGGITQSPKYLFRKEGQNVTLSCEQNLNHDAMYWYRQDPGQGLRLIYYSQIVNDFQKGDIAEGYSVSREKKESFPLTVTSAQKNPTAFYLCASSIAFVGQPYTFGSGTRLTVV.

The chain uses TRBV3-1 (or the pseudogene TRBV3-2) and TRBJ1-1; 7 bases are shared with TRBD1. V shed 4 bases, J shed 2 bases, and the junction held 4 bases outside the gene matches. From germline, CDR1 is LGHDT and CDR2 YNNKEL (reference sequence). CDR3 length: 14 amino acids. CDR3 amino acids: CASSPGQRNTEAFF. DNA of the CDR3: TGTGCCAGCAGCCCGGGACAGCGAAACACTGAAGCTTTCTTT.

This clone was observed a handful of times. This chain links TRBV6-2 or TRBV6-3 with TRBJ2-6; possibly TRBD2 for D (5 bases). CDR3 size: 15 residues. With 6 bases removed from V and 0 bases from J, the gap between germline ends came to 9 bases. Germline loops: CDR1 MNHEY, CDR2 SVGEGT. This CDR3 is CASSSGGSGANVLTF. Here the CDR3 DNA reads TGTGCCAGCAGCAGCGGAGGCTCTGGGGCCAACGTCCTGACTTTC.

This rearrangement joins TRBV25-1 to TRBJ2-1; D is ambiguous. This CDR3 region has 15 residues. V lost 3 bases to trimming and J lost 0 bases, with 9 bases between them. Per the germline V gene, CDR1 is MGHDK and CDR2 is SYGVNS. The CDR3 loop is CASSDYTSSYNEQFF. CDR3 nucleotides: TGTGCCAGCAGTGACTACACCAGCTCCTACAATGAGCAGTTCTTC.

The V and J genes are TRBV5-4 and TRBJ2-4, with D tentatively TRBD2 (6 bases). In germline, CDR1 is SGHNT, CDR2 YYREEE (reference sequence). Trimming removed 4 bases at V and 12 bases at J, with 14 bases between. The CDR3 extends over 12 amino acids. Here the CDR3 reads CASSPRASAQYF. In nucleotides, the CDR3 is TGTGCCAGCAGCCCGAGGGCTAGCGCTCAGTACTTC.

This chain joins TRBV27 and TRBJ1-2; 10 bases fit TRBD1. Losses at the gene ends were 8 bases for V and 2 bases for J; bases not matched to a gene: 5. The germline V gene encodes CDR1 MNHEY and CDR2 SMNVEV (reference sequence). The CDR3 loop spans 14 amino acids. The CDR3 DNA reads as TGTGCCAGCTCTGGGGGACAGGGGAACTATGGCTACACCTTC. This translates into CASSGGQGNYGYTF.

The chain has TRBV2 and TRBJ1-1; D possibly corresponds to TRBD1 (5 bases). Germline-derived CDR1 and CDR2 are SNHLY and FYNNEI. Trimming shortened V by 1 base and J by 4 bases, and 10 bases separated the two germline ends. The CDR3 covers 14 residues. The CDR3 DNA sequence: TGTGCCAGCAGTGAAGGGCGGGGGGGCACTGAAGCTTTCTTT. Its protein product is CASSEGRGGTEAFF.

The CDR3 sequence: CASSQDLSPSYEQYF. The CDR3 bases are TGTGCCAGCAGCCAAGATCTCTCACCTTCCTACGAGCAGTACTTC. The chain links TRBV4-2 to TRBJ2-7; no firm D call. Per the germline V gene, CDR1 is LGHNA and CDR2 is YNFKEQ. The V end was cut by 0 bases, the J end by 1 base, with 10 bases between. The CDR3 is made up of 15 amino acids.

A few counts support this clone. The gene calls are TRBV28 and TRBJ1-6, with 7 bases aligning to TRBD1. This CDR3 region has 17 residues. Germline lookup yields CDR1 MDHEN and CDR2 SYDVKM. The V and J ends lost 6 bases and 6 bases, in that order; junction bases with no gene match: 14. The CDR3 region has the DNA TGTGCCAGCAGCCCCCCCTTTAGGGGGCGAGGTAATTCACCCCTCCACTTT. Protein sequence: CASSPPFRGRGNSPLHF.

The gene calls are TRBV9 and TRBJ2-3, with a possible D match to TRBD2 (6 bases). The CDR3 runs 14 residues. V was clipped by 0 bases and J by 10 bases, with 15 bases between them. Germline-derived CDR1 and CDR2 are SGDLS and YYNGEE. DNA for the CDR3: TGTGCCAGCAGCGTAGAAGGACCGGGGGTCTCGCAGTATTTT. Its protein product is CASSVEGPGVSQYF.

The chain combines TRBV30 with TRBJ1-2; D possibly corresponds to TRBD1 (6 bases). Per germline, CDR1 GTSNPN and CDR2 SVGIG (reference sequence). V lost 5 bases, J lost 5 bases, and 18 bases lay in between. The CDR3 length is 14 residues. CDR3 nucleotide sequence: TGTGCCTGGGATGTGGGCAGGGGCTCGTATGGCTACACCTTC. Translation gives CAWDVGRGSYGYTF.

The V and J genes are TRBV10-3 and TRBJ1-1; D gene uncertain. V was pared by 3 bases and J by 1 base, with 9 bases between. The CDR3 consists of 14 residues. Germline V gene lookup returns CDR1 ENHRY and CDR2 SYGVKD. The CDR3 coding sequence is TGTGCCATCAGTGAACTTGGCGGGAACACTGAAGCTTTCTTT. It codes for CAISELGGNTEAFF.

This chain joins TRBV30 and TRBJ1-1; D is unresolved. CDR1 is GTSNPN, CDR2 SVGIG, per germline (reference sequence). The CDR3 is 14 amino acids. Trimming removed 0 bases from V and 1 base from J, with 9 bases in between. In nucleotides, the CDR3 is TGTGCCTGGAGTGTAGAAACCACGAACACTGAAGCTTTCTTT. Residues: CAWSVETTNTEAFF.

The V gene is TRBV9, the J gene TRBJ1-2, with D maybe TRBD1 (5 bases). The V gene's germline CDR1 is SGDLS and CDR2 YYNGEE. The CDR3 loop spans 15 amino acids. Trimming left V 4 bases short and J 4 bases short, with 17 bases between. The CDR3 sequence: CASSSLGGRRYGYTF. The CDR3 bases are TGTGCCAGCAGCTCCCTCGGGGGAAGGCGCTATGGCTACACCTTC.

The genes are TRBV3-1 (or the pseudogene TRBV3-2) and TRBJ2-5, with 13 bases identical to TRBD2. Unmatched junction bases numbered 7, after V lost 3 bases and J lost 3 bases. Germline V gene lookup returns CDR1 LGHDT and CDR2 YNNKEL (reference sequence). The CDR3 contains 17 residues. DNA for the CDR3: TGTGCCAGCAGCCAGACCCCAGGACTAGCGGGAGAAGAGACCCAGTACTTC. Residues: CASSQTPGLAGEETQYF.